Shown below are 18 T cell receptor beta chains from a single sample sequenced in a study of control samples from healthy donors and cancer patients. Data came from immunoSEQ multiplex PCR; TCRdb stores just in-frame clones and leaves some out. The profile shows 130,000 or so clones, 70% to 90% of them singletons. The sample comprised blood. The origin of the receptors is a man aged 45-60 years in good health.

The chain links TRBV7-2 to TRBJ1-3; D remains unclear. This CDR3 is 15 amino acids long. The germline CDR1 and CDR2 sequences are SGHTA and FQGNSA. With 8 bases removed from V and 0 bases from J, the gap between germline ends came to 14 bases. The CDR3: CASAIQGTSGNTIYF. The CDR3, as DNA: TGTGCCAGCGCCATACAAGGAACCTCTGGAAACACCATATATTTT.

The chain employs TRBV7-2 and TRBJ2-2; 10 bases match TRBD2. The germline CDR1 and CDR2 sequences are SGHTA and FQGNSA. CDR3 size: 14 residues. The V segment lost 8 bases and the J segment 6 bases; nucleotides outside the gene matches: 6. In DNA, the CDR3 is TGTGCCAGCCAAGGGAGCGGGGGGGCCGGGGAGCTGTTTTTT. Protein product: CASQGSGGAGELFF.

The gene calls are TRBV4-1 and TRBJ1-2, with unresolved D. Germline assignment: CDR1 MGHRA and CDR2 YSYEKL. The CDR3 has 15 residues. V dropped 1 base and J dropped 3 bases, with 12 bases sitting between them. CDR3 sequence reads: CASSQGIQKDYGYTF. CDR3 nucleotides: TGCGCCAGCAGCCAAGGGATACAGAAAGACTATGGCTACACCTTC.

This clone was seen a single time. This chain uses TRBV30 with TRBJ1-6; D is undetermined. Trimming left V 3 bases short and J 5 bases short, with 14 bases between. Germline loops: CDR1 GTSNPN, CDR2 SVGIG (reference sequence). This CDR3 is 15 amino acids long. The CDR3 reads CAWSHEPQDNSPLHF. The CDR3, as DNA: TGTGCCTGGAGCCATGAACCTCAGGATAATTCACCCCTCCACTTT.

The rearrangement links TRBV2 to TRBJ2-7; TRBD2 agrees at 7 bases. The CDR3 extends over 14 amino acids. Losses at the gene ends were 7 bases for V and 2 bases for J; bases not matched to a gene: 8. The germline V gene encodes CDR1 SNHLY and CDR2 FYNNEI. CDR3 loop: CASKGLVKAYEQYF. The CDR3 DNA follows: TGTGCCAGCAAAGGACTAGTGAAAGCCTACGAGCAGTACTTC.

The chain links TRBV19 to TRBJ2-1; maybe TRBD2 (6 bases). Trimming stripped 3 bases from V and 4 bases from J, with 19 bases between. The germline gives CDR1 LNHDA, CDR2 SQIVND (reference sequence). The CDR3 loop spans 17 amino acids. CDR3 in amino acids: CASSIGGVRGPYNEQFF. The CDR3, as DNA: TGTGCCAGTAGTATTGGAGGGGTCCGGGGCCCTTACAATGAGCAGTTCTTC.

This clone was found a few times. The rearrangement joins TRBV4-1 to TRBJ1-4, with a tentative D call TRBD1 (6 bases). CDR3 length: 14 residues. CDR1 and CDR2 from the germline V gene are MGHRA and YSYEKL. The germline V and J ends were trimmed by 4 bases and 8 bases, with 14 bases remaining between them. The chain's CDR3 is CASSPRGGAEKLFF. The CDR3 coding sequence is TGCGCCAGCAGCCCCAGGGGCGGTGCCGAAAAACTGTTTTTT.

The V call is TRBV7-9, the J call TRBJ1-5; D not certain. The germline V gene encodes CDR1 SEHNR and CDR2 FQNEAQ (reference sequence). Trimming stripped 8 bases from V and 1 base from J, with 15 bases between. CDR3 length equals 15 residues. DNA for the CDR3: TGTGCCAGCCAGTCCTTCTCGGGAAGCAATCAGCCCCAGCATTTT. Protein: CASQSFSGSNQPQHF.

This clone was detected only once. The chain employs TRBV12-3 or TRBV12-4 and TRBJ1-2; 7 positions match TRBD1. The CDR3 spans 13 residues. The V and J ends lost 1 base and 7 bases, in that order; junction bases with no gene match: 3. The CDR3 spells CASSLEQGSGYTF. DNA for the CDR3: TGTGCCAGCAGTTTAGAACAGGGGAGTGGCTACACCTTC.

The V call is TRBV9, the J call TRBJ2-1; D possibly uses TRBD1 or TRBD2 (6 bases each). CDR1 and CDR2 from the germline V gene are SGDLS and YYNGEE. The CDR3 is made up of 15 amino acids. V dropped 5 bases and J dropped 2 bases, with 14 bases sitting between them. The CDR3 DNA sequence: TGTGCCAGCAGTCCCTCCGGGGGCCCCTACAATGAGCAGTTCTTC. Its translation: CASSPSGGPYNEQFF.

As regards this clone: Other DNA sequences in the same sample also yield this CDR3. This chain connects TRBV18 to TRBJ2-2, with D uncertain. Trimming left V 0 bases short and J 2 bases short, with 1 base between. The CDR3 sequence is 13 residues long. Germline V gene data show CDR1 as KGHSH and CDR2 as LQKENI. CDR3 nucleotides: TGTGCCAGCTCACCACCTAACACCGGGGAGCTGTTTTTT. This codes for CASSPPNTGELFF.

The chain couples TRBV5-1 to TRBJ2-4, with TRBD2 matching over 13 bases. This CDR3 is built from 16 residues. Per germline, CDR1 SGHRS and CDR2 YFSETQ. Trimming cost V 4 bases and J 5 bases; bases outside gene matches: 6. Written as DNA, the CDR3 is TGCGCCAGCAGCCCAATCGGGACTAGCGGGGAAAACATTCAGTACTTC. It yields the protein CASSPIGTSGENIQYF. The entire variable domain, with the rest obtained from reference TRBV5-1 and TRBJ2-4, is as follows: KAGVTQTPRYLIKTRGQQVTLSCSPISGHRSVSWYQQTPGQGLQFLFEYFSETQRNKGNFPGRFSGRQFSNSRSEMNVSTLELGDSALYLCASSPIGTSGENIQYFGAGTRLSVL.

This clone was counted between two and nine times. J is TRBJ1-5 and V is TRBV19, with D unresolved. V was pared by 5 bases and J by 2 bases, with 13 bases between. Germline assignment: CDR1 LNHDA and CDR2 SQIVND (reference sequence). This CDR3 has 15 residues. The CDR3 nucleotides are TGTGCCAGTAGTGCTCAGGTTTCGGGCAATCAGCCCCAGCATTTT. Its protein is CASSAQVSGNQPQHF.

The rearrangement links TRBV5-4 to TRBJ1-4; the match to TRBD1 covers 12 bases. This CDR3 contains 15 residues. Germline V CDR1 and CDR2: SGHNT, YYREEE (reference sequence). Trimming took 5 bases from V and 8 from J; bases not matched to a gene: 7. CDR3: CASSFGDRGREKLFF. CDR3 sequence (DNA): TGTGCCAGCAGTTTTGGGGACAGGGGGCGAGAAAAACTGTTTTTT.

For the CDR3, the DNA is TGTGCCAGCAGGAACCCGACAGTAAATTCACCCCTCCACTTT. Its translation: CASRNPTVNSPLHF. The chain carries TRBV28 and TRBJ1-6; TRBD1 is a possible D gene (5 bases). V lost 6 bases to trimming and J lost 7 bases, with 13 bases between them. This CDR3 is 14 amino acids long. Germline loops: CDR1 MDHEN, CDR2 SYDVKM.

This chain uses TRBV28 with TRBJ2-7; TRBD1 agrees at 10 bases. The CDR3 sequence is 18 residues long. V was pared by 2 bases and J by 5 bases, with 15 bases of the junction left unmatched. Per germline, CDR1 MDHEN and CDR2 SYDVKM. In DNA, the CDR3 is TGTGCCAGCAGTTTACTATTGGTCCGGGACAGGGGATCCGACGAGCAGTACTTC. Protein: CASSLLLVRDRGSDEQYF.

The chain is built from TRBV15 and TRBJ1-2; a weak D match, TRBD1 (6 bases). Per germline, CDR1 LNHNV and CDR2 YYDKDF (reference sequence). The CDR3 covers 16 residues. V lost 2 bases and J 3 bases, leaving 16 bases between the germline ends. CDR3 amino acids: CATSRTPTGIYYGYTF. The CDR3 DNA is TGTGCCACCAGCAGAACCCCTACAGGGATCTACTATGGCTACACCTTC.

The V and J genes are TRBV20-1 and TRBJ2-5; no clear D. V dropped 5 bases and J dropped 5 bases, with 9 bases sitting between them. CDR1 is DFQATT and CDR2 is SNEGSKA in the germline V gene (reference sequence). There are 11 residues in the CDR3. CDR3 region: CSAEDKETQYF. As DNA, the CDR3 is TGCAGTGCTGAAGATAAGGAGACCCAGTACTTC.